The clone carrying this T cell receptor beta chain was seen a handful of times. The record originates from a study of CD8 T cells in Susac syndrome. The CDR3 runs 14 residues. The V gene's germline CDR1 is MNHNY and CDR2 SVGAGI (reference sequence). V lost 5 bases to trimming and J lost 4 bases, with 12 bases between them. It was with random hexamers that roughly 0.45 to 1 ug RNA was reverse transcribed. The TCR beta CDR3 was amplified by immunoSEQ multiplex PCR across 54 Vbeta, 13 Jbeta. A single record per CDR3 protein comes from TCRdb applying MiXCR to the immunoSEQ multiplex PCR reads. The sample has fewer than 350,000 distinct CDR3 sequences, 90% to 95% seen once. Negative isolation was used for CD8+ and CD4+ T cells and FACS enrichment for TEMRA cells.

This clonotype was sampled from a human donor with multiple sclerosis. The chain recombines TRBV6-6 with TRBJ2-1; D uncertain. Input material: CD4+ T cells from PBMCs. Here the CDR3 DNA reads TGTGCCAGCAGTCGCACTTCTGGGTACAATGAGCAGTTCTTC. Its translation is CASSRTSGYNEQFF.